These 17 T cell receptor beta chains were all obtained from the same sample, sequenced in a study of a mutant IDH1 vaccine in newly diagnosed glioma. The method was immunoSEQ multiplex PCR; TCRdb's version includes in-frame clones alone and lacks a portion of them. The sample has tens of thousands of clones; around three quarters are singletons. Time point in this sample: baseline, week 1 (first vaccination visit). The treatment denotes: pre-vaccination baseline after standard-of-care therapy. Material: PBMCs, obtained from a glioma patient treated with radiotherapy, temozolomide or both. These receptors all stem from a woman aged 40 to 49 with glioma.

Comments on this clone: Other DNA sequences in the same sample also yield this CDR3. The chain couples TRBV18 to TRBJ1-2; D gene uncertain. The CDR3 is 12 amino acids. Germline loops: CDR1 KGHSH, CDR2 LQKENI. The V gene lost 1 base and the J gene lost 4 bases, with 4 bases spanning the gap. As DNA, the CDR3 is TGTGCCAGCTCACCACTTCCCTATGGCTACACCTTC. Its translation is CASSPLPYGYTF.

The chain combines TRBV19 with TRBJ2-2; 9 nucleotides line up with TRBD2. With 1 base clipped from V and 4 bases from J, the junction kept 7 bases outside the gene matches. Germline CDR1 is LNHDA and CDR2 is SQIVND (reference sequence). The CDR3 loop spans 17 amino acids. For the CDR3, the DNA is TGTGCCAGTAGTATAGCCTTAGCGGGGGACCCCACCGGGGAGCTGTTTTTT. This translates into CASSIALAGDPTGELFF. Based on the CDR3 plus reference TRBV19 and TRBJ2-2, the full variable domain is DGGITQSPKYLFRKEGQNVTLSCEQNLNHDAMYWYRQDPGQGLRLIYYSQIVNDFQKGDIAEGYSVSREKKESFPLTVTSAQKNPTAFYLCASSIALAGDPTGELFFGEGSRLTVL.

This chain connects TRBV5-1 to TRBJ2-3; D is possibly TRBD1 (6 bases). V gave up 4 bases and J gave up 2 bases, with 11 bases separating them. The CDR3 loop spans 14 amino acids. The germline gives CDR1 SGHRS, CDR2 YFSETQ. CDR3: CASSPGQFTDTQYF. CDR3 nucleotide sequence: TGCGCCAGCAGCCCTGGACAGTTCACAGATACGCAGTATTTT.

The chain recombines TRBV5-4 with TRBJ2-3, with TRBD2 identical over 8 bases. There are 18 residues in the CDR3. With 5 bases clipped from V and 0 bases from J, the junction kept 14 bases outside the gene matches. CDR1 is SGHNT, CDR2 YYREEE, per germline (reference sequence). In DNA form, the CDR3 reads TGTGCCAGCAGTCCCGGCCTGGGCGGGGGGTATAGCACAGATACGCAGTATTTT. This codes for CASSPGLGGGYSTDTQYF.

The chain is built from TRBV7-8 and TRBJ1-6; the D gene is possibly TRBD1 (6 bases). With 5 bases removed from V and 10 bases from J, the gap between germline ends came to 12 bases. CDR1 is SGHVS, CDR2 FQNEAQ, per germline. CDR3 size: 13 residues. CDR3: CASSPTGKSPLHF. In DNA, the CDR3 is TGTGCCAGCAGCCCCACAGGGAAGTCACCCCTCCACTTT.

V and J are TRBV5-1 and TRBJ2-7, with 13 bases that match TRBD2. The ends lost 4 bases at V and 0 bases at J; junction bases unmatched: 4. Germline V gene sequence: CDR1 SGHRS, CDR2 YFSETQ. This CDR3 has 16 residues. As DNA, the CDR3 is TGCGCCAGCAGCCCCGGACTAGCGGGGGCCTCCTACGAGCAGTACTTC. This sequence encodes CASSPGLAGASYEQYF.

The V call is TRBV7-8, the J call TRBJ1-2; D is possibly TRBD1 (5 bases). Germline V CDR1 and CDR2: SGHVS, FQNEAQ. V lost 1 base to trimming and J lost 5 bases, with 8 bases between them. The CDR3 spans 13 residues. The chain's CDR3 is CASSLGQLYGYTF. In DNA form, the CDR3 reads TGTGCCAGCAGCTTAGGACAGCTGTATGGCTACACCTTC. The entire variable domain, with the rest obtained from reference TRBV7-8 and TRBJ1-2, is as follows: GAGVSQSPRYKVAKRGQDVALRCDPISGHVSLFWYQQALGQGPEFLTYFQNEAQLDKSGLPSDRFFAERPEGSVSTLKIQRTQQEDSAVYLCASSLGQLYGYTFGSGTRLTVV.

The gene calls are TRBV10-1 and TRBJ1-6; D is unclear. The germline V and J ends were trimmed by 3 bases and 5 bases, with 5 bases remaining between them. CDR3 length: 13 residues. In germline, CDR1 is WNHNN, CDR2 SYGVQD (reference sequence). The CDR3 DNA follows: TGCGCCAGCAGTGAACAGAATAATTCACCCCTCCACTTT. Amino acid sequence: CASSEQNNSPLHF.

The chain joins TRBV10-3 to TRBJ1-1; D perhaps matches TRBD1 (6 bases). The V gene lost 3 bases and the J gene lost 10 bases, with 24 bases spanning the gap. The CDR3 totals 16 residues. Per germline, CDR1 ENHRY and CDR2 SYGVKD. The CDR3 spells CAISDFRDILTPGAFF. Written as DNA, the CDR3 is TGTGCCATCAGTGACTTCCGGGACATACTTACCCCGGGAGCTTTCTTT.

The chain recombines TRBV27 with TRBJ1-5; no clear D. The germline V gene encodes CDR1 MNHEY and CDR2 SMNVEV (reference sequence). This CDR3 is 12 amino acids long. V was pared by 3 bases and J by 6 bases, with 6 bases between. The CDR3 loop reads CASSFEGQPQHF. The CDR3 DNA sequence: TGTGCCAGCAGTTTTGAGGGTCAGCCCCAGCATTTT.

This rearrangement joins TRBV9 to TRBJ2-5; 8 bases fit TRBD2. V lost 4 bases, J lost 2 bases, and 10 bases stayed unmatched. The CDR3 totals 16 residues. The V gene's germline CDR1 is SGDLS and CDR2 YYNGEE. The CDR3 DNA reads TGTGCCAGCAGCCCGGGAAGCGGGGGAAAACAAGAGACCCAGTACTTC. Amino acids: CASSPGSGGKQETQYF.

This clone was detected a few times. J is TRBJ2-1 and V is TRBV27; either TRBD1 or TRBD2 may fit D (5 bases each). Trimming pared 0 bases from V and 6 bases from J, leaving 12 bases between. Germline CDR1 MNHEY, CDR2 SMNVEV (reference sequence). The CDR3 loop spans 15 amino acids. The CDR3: CASSLSRGLSNEQFF. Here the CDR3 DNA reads TGTGCCAGCAGTTTATCGAGGGGCCTAAGCAATGAGCAGTTCTTC.

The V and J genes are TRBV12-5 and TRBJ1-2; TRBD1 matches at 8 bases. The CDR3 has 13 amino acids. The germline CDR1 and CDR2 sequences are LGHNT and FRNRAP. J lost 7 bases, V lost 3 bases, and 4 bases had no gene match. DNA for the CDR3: TGTGCTAGTGGTTTTGGACAGGGAATTGGCTACACCTTC. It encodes CASGFGQGIGYTF.

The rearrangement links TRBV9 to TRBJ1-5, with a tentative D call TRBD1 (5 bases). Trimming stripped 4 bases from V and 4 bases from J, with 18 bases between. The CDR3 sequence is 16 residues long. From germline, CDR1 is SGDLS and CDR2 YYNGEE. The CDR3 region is CASSTRTRGNNQPQHF. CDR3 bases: TGTGCCAGCAGCACCAGGACAAGGGGTAATAATCAGCCCCAGCATTTT.

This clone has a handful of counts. The CDR3 reads CAWARGYEQYF. Here the CDR3 DNA reads TGTGCCTGGGCCCGGGGCTACGAGCAGTACTTC. The V and J genes are TRBV30 and TRBJ2-7, with TRBD2 as a possible D gene (5 bases). This CDR3 comprises 11 residues. Germline values: CDR1 GTSNPN, CDR2 SVGIG (reference sequence). The V and J ends lost 5 bases and 3 bases respectively, with 8 bases between them.

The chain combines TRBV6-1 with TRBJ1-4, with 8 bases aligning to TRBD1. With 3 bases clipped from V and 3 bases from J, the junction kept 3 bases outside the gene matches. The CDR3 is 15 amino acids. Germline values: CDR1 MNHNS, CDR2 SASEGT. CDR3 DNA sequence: TGTGCCAGCAGTGACCAGACAGGGGCTAATGAAAAACTGTTTTTT. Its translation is CASSDQTGANEKLFF.

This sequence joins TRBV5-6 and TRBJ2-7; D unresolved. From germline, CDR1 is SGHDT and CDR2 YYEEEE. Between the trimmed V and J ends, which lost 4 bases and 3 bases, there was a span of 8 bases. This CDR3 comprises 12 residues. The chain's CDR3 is CASSVDRYEQYF. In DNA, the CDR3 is TGTGCCAGCAGCGTGGACCGCTACGAGCAGTACTTC.